This T cell receptor (beta chain) was recorded in a study of blood T cell repertoires in COVID-19. Background on the study: COVID-19 samples collected from the United States, Italy and Spain covered acute and convalescent phases. Sample material is recorded as cDNA or gDNA derived from T cells, B-cell-depleted T cells, or PBMCs.

The CDR3 has 15 amino acids. V trimming: 6 bases; J trimming: 5 bases; junction bases outside the gene matches: 11. Germline V CDR1 and CDR2: LNHDA, SQIVND (reference sequence). Original methodology: Amplifying reference gene primers gave estimates of nucleated cell counts. TCRdb keeps only in-frame clones here, not all; method: immunoSEQ multiplex PCR. The D gene and trimming were derived from the DNA, and the V and J assignments and clone size from that table. The top ten hold about 9% of the sample, which has 130,000 to 150,000 clones, around three quarters seen once. Sequenced input: peripheral blood. The V and J genes are TRBV19 and TRBJ2-7, with 9 positions matching TRBD1. This receptor was identified in a man aged 45-60 years with active or convalescent COVID-19. The DNA of the CDR3 is TGTGCCAGTAGAGAGGGGGGACAGGGTGTCCACGAGCAGTACTTC. Translation gives CASREGGQGVHEQYF.